These T cell receptor beta chains were read from a single sample in a study of long-term antiretroviral therapy in people with HIV. TCRdb's table, derived via immunoSEQ multiplex PCR, lists solely in-frame clones and lacks some. The repertoire holds about 27,000 clones, with 80% to 90% as singletons. Sequencing used unsorted PBMCs, obtained 3 years after starting antiretroviral therapy. These receptors came from a man aged 40-55 years with HIV. Each CDR3 is given with its conserved first and last residue. The D gene is left open where the match is weak. The size entry is marked missing in some rows and otherwise reads once, few, many or a size class.

j_call: TRBJ2-3
d_call: TRBD1
v_call: TRBV28
clone_size: -
cdr3_length: 15
cdr3_aa: CASSLMDRDADTQYF
cdr3_nt: TGTGCCAGCAGTTTAATGGACAGGGACGCAGATACGCAGTATTTT

j_call: TRBJ2-5
d_call: TRBD1
v_call: TRBV5-1
clone_size: -
cdr3_length: 16
cdr3_aa: CASASIRDRVLETQYF
cdr3_nt: TGCGCCAGCGCCTCTATCCGGGACAGGGTACTCGAGACCCAGTACTTC

j_call: TRBJ2-7
d_call: TRBD2
v_call: TRBV7-2
clone_size: once
cdr3_length: 15
cdr3_aa: CASSSSSGGVYEQYF
cdr3_nt: TGTGCCAGCAGCTCCTCTAGCGGGGGGGTCTACGAGCAGTACTTC

j_call: TRBJ2-5
d_call: -
v_call: TRBV27
clone_size: -
cdr3_length: 14
cdr3_aa: CASSSRGARETQYF
cdr3_nt: TGTGCCAGCAGTTCCAGGGGGGCCCGGGAGACCCAGTACTTC

j_call: TRBJ2-7
d_call: -
v_call: TRBV7-8
clone_size: -
cdr3_length: 16
cdr3_aa: CASSLGTVDKPYEQYF
cdr3_nt: TGTGCCAGCAGCTTAGGAACGGTAGACAAACCGTACGAGCAGTACTTC

j_call: TRBJ2-3
d_call: -
v_call: TRBV5-4
clone_size: -
cdr3_length: 13
cdr3_aa: CASTRMGDMTQYF
cdr3_nt: TGTGCCAGCACCCGGATGGGAGACATGACGCAGTATTTT

j_call: TRBJ2-3
d_call: TRBD2
v_call: TRBV11-2
clone_size: once
cdr3_length: 18
cdr3_aa: CASSLDLLLAGRGDTQYF
cdr3_nt: TGTGCCAGCAGCTTAGATTTGCTGCTAGCGGGACGGGGAGATACGCAGTATTTT

j_call: TRBJ2-1
d_call: -
v_call: TRBV5-6
clone_size: -
cdr3_length: 16
cdr3_aa: CASSLGPGTASNEQFF
cdr3_nt: TGTGCCAGCAGCCTCGGACCGGGAACAGCCAGCAATGAGCAGTTCTTC

j_call: TRBJ1-5
d_call: TRBD1
v_call: TRBV30
clone_size: once
cdr3_length: 13
cdr3_aa: CAWSDRGNQPQHF
cdr3_nt: TGTGCCTGGAGTGACAGGGGAAACCAGCCCCAGCATTTT

j_call: TRBJ1-2
d_call: -
v_call: TRBV21-1
clone_size: -
cdr3_length: 14
cdr3_aa: CASSKEARNYGYTF
cdr3_nt: TGTGCCAGCAGCAAAGAGGCCAGAAACTATGGCTACACCTTC

j_call: TRBJ2-6
d_call: -
v_call: TRBV5-4
clone_size: -
cdr3_length: 17
cdr3_aa: CASSPDLFAAGANVLTF
cdr3_nt: TGTGCCAGCAGCCCGGACCTGTTTGCCGCTGGGGCCAACGTCCTGACTTTC

j_call: TRBJ1-1
d_call: -
v_call: TRBV4-1
clone_size: -
cdr3_length: 16
cdr3_aa: CASSHHIRGPNTEAFF
cdr3_nt: TGCGCCAGCAGCCACCATATCCGGGGCCCGAACACTGAAGCTTTCTTT

j_call: TRBJ2-7
d_call: -
v_call: TRBV6-6
clone_size: -
cdr3_length: 12
cdr3_aa: CASTDSTYEQYF
cdr3_nt: TGTGCCAGCACGGACAGCACCTACGAGCAGTACTTC

j_call: TRBJ2-2
d_call: -
v_call: TRBV10-3
clone_size: -
cdr3_length: 13
cdr3_aa: CATGGQNTGELFF
cdr3_nt: TGTGCCACGGGGGGACAGAACACCGGGGAGCTGTTTTTT

j_call: TRBJ1-2
d_call: TRBD1
v_call: TRBV5-5
clone_size: -
cdr3_length: 14
cdr3_aa: CASSPAGTGYGYTF
cdr3_nt: TGTGCCAGCAGCCCGGCCGGGACAGGCTATGGCTACACCTTC

j_call: TRBJ1-1
d_call: -
v_call: TRBV25-1
clone_size: -
cdr3_length: 14
cdr3_aa: CASSESATRAEAFF
cdr3_nt: TGTGCCAGCAGTGAAAGTGCAACGAGGGCTGAAGCTTTCTTT

j_call: TRBJ1-2
d_call: -
v_call: TRBV29-1
clone_size: once
cdr3_length: 15
cdr3_aa: CSADVRETGNYGYTF
cdr3_nt: TGCAGCGCGGACGTACGGGAGACGGGGAACTATGGCTACACCTTC

j_call: TRBJ2-2
d_call: -
v_call: TRBV4-2
clone_size: -
cdr3_length: 16
cdr3_aa: CASSQDGQGNTGELFF
cdr3_nt: TGTGCCAGCAGCCAAGATGGGCAGGGAAACACCGGGGAGCTGTTTTTT

j_call: TRBJ1-3
d_call: -
v_call: TRBV7-6
clone_size: -
cdr3_length: 17
cdr3_aa: CASSPAGGYNPGNTIYF
cdr3_nt: TGTGCCAGCAGCCCCGCTGGGGGGTACAACCCTGGAAACACCATATATTTT

j_call: TRBJ1-6
d_call: -
v_call: TRBV5-8
clone_size: -
cdr3_length: 14
cdr3_aa: CASSYGTGASPLHF
cdr3_nt: TGTGCCAGCAGCTATGGGACGGGAGCTTCACCCCTCCACTTT

j_call: TRBJ2-5
d_call: TRBD2
v_call: TRBV25-1
clone_size: -
cdr3_length: 14
cdr3_aa: CASSESDREGTQYF
cdr3_nt: TGTGCCAGCAGTGAATCTGATAGGGAGGGGACCCAGTACTTC

j_call: TRBJ2-7
d_call: TRBD1
v_call: TRBV5-4
clone_size: -
cdr3_length: 15
cdr3_aa: CASSPGTGSLYEQYF
cdr3_nt: TGTGCCAGCAGCCCCGGGACAGGGTCTCTCTACGAGCAGTACTTC

j_call: TRBJ2-7
d_call: TRBD2
v_call: TRBV6-5
clone_size: -
cdr3_length: 12
cdr3_aa: CASRGGGYEQYF
cdr3_nt: TGTGCCAGTCGTGGGGGGGGCTACGAGCAGTACTTC

j_call: TRBJ1-4
d_call: -
v_call: TRBV14
clone_size: -
cdr3_length: 15
cdr3_aa: CASSQEGLLNEKLFF
cdr3_nt: TGTGCCAGCAGCCAAGAGGGCCTCCTTAATGAAAAACTGTTTTTT

j_call: TRBJ2-3
d_call: TRBD2
v_call: TRBV5-6
clone_size: -
cdr3_length: 16
cdr3_aa: CASSNWGLAGADTQYF
cdr3_nt: TGTGCCAGCAGCAACTGGGGACTAGCGGGAGCAGATACGCAGTATTTT

j_call: TRBJ1-2
d_call: TRBD1
v_call: TRBV10-3
clone_size: -
cdr3_length: 13
cdr3_aa: CAISGTGGDGYTF
cdr3_nt: TGTGCCATCAGTGGGACAGGGGGCGATGGCTACACCTTC

j_call: TRBJ1-5
d_call: TRBD1
v_call: TRBV19
clone_size: few
cdr3_length: 15
cdr3_aa: CASSGGTVSNQPQHF
cdr3_nt: TGTGCCAGTAGTGGCGGGACAGTTAGCAATCAGCCCCAGCATTTT

j_call: TRBJ2-5
d_call: -
v_call: TRBV5-6
clone_size: -
cdr3_length: 16
cdr3_aa: CASSSRRTAGEETQYF
cdr3_nt: TGTGCCAGCAGCTCAAGACGGACGGCTGGGGAAGAGACCCAGTACTTC

j_call: TRBJ2-1
d_call: TRBD2
v_call: TRBV6-5
clone_size: -
cdr3_length: 15
cdr3_aa: CASSYRASGYNEQFF
cdr3_nt: TGTGCCAGCAGTTACCGGGCTAGCGGGTACAATGAGCAGTTCTTC

j_call: TRBJ1-1
d_call: -
v_call: TRBV11-3
clone_size: -
cdr3_length: 13
cdr3_aa: CASSLGPLTEAFF
cdr3_nt: TGTGCCAGCAGCTTAGGGCCGCTCACTGAAGCTTTCTTT

j_call: TRBJ2-7
d_call: TRBD1
v_call: TRBV18
clone_size: -
cdr3_length: 16
cdr3_aa: CASSPRGQLSSYEQYF
cdr3_nt: TGTGCCAGCTCACCTAGGGGACAGTTGAGCTCCTACGAGCAGTACTTC

j_call: TRBJ2-1
d_call: TRBD2
v_call: TRBV19
clone_size: -
cdr3_length: 19
cdr3_aa: CASRPSGSPYAGGYNEQFF
cdr3_nt: TGTGCCAGTAGACCCTCGGGTTCCCCGTATGCGGGGGGGTACAATGAGCAGTTCTTC

j_call: TRBJ2-7
d_call: TRBD1
v_call: TRBV12-5
clone_size: -
cdr3_length: 14
cdr3_aa: CASAVDRGPYEQYF
cdr3_nt: TGTGCTAGTGCCGTCGACAGGGGTCCGTACGAGCAGTACTTC

j_call: TRBJ1-1
d_call: TRBD1
v_call: TRBV5-1
clone_size: -
cdr3_length: 14
cdr3_aa: CASSVEGTAGEAFF
cdr3_nt: TGCGCCAGCAGCGTCGAGGGGACAGCTGGTGAAGCTTTCTTT

j_call: TRBJ2-3
d_call: -
v_call: TRBV7-2
clone_size: -
cdr3_length: 16
cdr3_aa: CASSLGGDGKTDTQYF
cdr3_nt: TGTGCCAGCAGCTTAGGAGGGGATGGGAAGACAGATACGCAGTATTTT

j_call: TRBJ2-1
d_call: -
v_call: TRBV14
clone_size: once
cdr3_length: 13
cdr3_aa: CASSPVGYNEQFF
cdr3_nt: TGTGCCAGCAGCCCTGTGGGATACAATGAGCAGTTCTTC

j_call: TRBJ1-4
d_call: -
v_call: TRBV7-2
clone_size: -
cdr3_length: 14
cdr3_aa: CASSPFATNEKLFF
cdr3_nt: TGTGCCAGCTCTCCCTTCGCAACTAATGAAAAACTGTTTTTT

j_call: TRBJ2-2
d_call: -
v_call: TRBV28
clone_size: -
cdr3_length: 15
cdr3_aa: CASSPMSSGTGELFF
cdr3_nt: TGTGCCAGCAGCCCCATGTCCTCAGGGACCGGGGAGCTGTTTTTT

j_call: TRBJ1-6
d_call: -
v_call: TRBV2
clone_size: -
cdr3_length: 12
cdr3_aa: CASSMPSPPLHF
cdr3_nt: TGTGCCAGCAGTATGCCTTCGCCACCCCTCCACTTT

j_call: TRBJ2-5
d_call: TRBD1
v_call: TRBV5-1
clone_size: -
cdr3_length: 15
cdr3_aa: CASSRGQGVGETQYF
cdr3_nt: TGCGCCAGCAGCCGGGGACAGGGTGTAGGAGAGACCCAGTACTTC

j_call: TRBJ1-4
d_call: -
v_call: TRBV10-2
clone_size: -
cdr3_length: 15
cdr3_aa: CASREAGPTNEKLFF
cdr3_nt: TGCGCCAGCAGAGAGGCGGGACCGACTAATGAAAAACTGTTTTTT

j_call: TRBJ2-2
d_call: -
v_call: TRBV27
clone_size: -
cdr3_length: 15
cdr3_aa: CASSLIGGRVGELFF
cdr3_nt: TGTGCCAGCAGTTTAATCGGGGGGCGGGTCGGGGAGCTGTTTTTT